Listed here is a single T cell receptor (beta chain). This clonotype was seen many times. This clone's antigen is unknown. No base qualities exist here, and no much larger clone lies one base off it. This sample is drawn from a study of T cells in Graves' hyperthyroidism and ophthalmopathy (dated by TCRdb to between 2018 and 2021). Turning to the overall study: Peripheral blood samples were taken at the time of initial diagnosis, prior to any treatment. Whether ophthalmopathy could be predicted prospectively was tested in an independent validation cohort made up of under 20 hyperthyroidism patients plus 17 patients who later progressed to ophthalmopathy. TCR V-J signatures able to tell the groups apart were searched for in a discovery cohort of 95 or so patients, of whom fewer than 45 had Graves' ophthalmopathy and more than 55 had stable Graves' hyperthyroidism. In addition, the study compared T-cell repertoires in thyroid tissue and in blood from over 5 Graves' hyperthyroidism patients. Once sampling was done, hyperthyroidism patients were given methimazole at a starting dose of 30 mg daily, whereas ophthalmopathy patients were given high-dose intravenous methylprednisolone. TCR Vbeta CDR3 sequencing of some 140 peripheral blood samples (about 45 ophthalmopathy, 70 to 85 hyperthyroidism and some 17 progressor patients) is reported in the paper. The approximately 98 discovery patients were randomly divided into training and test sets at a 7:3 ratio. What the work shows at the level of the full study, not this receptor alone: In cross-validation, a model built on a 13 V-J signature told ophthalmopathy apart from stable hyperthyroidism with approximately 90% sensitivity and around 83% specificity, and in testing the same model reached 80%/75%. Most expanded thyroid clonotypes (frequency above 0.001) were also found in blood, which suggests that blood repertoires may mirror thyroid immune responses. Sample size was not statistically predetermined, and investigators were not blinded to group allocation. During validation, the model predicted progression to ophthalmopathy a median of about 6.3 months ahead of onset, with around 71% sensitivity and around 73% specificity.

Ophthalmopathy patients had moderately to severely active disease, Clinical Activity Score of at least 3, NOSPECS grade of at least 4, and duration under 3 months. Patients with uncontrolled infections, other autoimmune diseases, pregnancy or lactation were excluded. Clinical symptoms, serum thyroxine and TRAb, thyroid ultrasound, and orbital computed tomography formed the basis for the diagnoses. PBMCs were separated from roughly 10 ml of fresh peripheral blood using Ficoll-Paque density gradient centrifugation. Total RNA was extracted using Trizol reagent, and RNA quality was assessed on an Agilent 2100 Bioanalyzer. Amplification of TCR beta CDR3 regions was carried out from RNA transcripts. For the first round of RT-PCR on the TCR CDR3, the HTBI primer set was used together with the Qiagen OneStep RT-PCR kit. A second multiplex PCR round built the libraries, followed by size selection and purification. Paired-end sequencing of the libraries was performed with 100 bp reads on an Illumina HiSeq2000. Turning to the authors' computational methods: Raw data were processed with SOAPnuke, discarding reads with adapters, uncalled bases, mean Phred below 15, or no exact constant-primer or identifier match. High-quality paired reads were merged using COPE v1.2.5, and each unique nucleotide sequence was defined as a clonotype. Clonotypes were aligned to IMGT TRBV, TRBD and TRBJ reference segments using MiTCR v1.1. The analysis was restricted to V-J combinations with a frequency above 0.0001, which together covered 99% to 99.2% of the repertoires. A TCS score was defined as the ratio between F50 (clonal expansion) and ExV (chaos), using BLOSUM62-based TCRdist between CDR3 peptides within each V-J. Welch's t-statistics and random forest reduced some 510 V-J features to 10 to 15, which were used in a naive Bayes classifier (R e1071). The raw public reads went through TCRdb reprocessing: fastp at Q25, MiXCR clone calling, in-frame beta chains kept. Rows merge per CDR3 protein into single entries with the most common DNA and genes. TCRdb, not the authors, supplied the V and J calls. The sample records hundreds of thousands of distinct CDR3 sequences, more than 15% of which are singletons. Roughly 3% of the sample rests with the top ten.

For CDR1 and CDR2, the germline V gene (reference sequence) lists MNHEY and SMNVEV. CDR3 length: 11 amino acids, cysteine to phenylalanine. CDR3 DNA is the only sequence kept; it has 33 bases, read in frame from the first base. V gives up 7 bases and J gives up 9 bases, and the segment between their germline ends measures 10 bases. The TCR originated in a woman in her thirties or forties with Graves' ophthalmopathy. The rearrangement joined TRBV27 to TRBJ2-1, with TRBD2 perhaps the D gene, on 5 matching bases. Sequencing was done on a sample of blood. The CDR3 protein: CASTLRGEQFF. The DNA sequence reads TGTGCCAGCACTCTCCGGGGTGAGCAGTTCTTC.